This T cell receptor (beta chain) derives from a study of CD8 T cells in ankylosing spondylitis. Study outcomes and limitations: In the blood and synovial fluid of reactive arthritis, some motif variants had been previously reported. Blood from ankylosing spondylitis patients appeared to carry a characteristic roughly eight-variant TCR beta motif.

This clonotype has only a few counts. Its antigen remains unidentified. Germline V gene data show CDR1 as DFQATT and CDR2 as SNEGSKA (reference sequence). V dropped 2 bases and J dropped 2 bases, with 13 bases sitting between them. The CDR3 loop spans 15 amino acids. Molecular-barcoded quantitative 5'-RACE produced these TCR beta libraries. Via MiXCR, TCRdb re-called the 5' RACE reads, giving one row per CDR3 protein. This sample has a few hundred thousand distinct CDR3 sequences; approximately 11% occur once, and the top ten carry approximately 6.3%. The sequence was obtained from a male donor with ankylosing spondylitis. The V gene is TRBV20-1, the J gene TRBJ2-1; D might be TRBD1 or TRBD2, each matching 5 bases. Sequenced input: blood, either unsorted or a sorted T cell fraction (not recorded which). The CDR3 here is CSARNSRGAYNEQFF. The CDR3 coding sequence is TGCAGTGCTAGAAACTCTCGAGGGGCCTACAATGAGCAGTTCTTC.